These 14 T cell receptor beta chains share one sample of origin, sequenced in a study of T cells in localized non-small cell lung cancer. Data came from immunoSEQ multiplex PCR; TCRdb stores just in-frame clones and leaves some out. The sample has about 78,000 clones; approximately 84% are singletons. The starting material was peripheral blood, obtained before any cancer treatment. The receptors come from a man aged 40 to 70 with stage I lung adenocarcinoma.

In its sample, this clone was seen once. This chain connects TRBV5-1 to TRBJ2-7; the match to TRBD1 covers 9 bases. This CDR3 comprises 14 residues. The junction had 3 bases not matched to a gene; V was cut back by 4 bases and J by 1 base. The V gene's germline CDR1 is SGHRS and CDR2 YFSETQ. The CDR3 DNA is TGCGCCAGCAGCCCCGGGACAGGGTCCTACGAGCAGTACTTC. Encoded protein: CASSPGTGSYEQYF.

A single count supports this clone. The chain employs TRBV9 and TRBJ1-2; weak D call: TRBD1 (5 bases). In germline, CDR1 is SGDLS, CDR2 YYNGEE. The length of the CDR3 is 15 residues. V was shortened by 0 bases and J by 8 bases, with 17 bases between the two germline ends. CDR3 nucleotide sequence: TGTGCCAGCAGCGTAGATCTTGACAGTTGGGGGGGCTACACCTTC. Protein product: CASSVDLDSWGGYTF.

The genes are TRBV2 and TRBJ2-2, with a possible D match to TRBD2 (6 bases). The germline V gene has CDR1 SNHLY and CDR2 FYNNEI. Trimming took 3 bases from V and 0 from J, leaving 11 bases between them. The CDR3 runs 16 residues. CDR3 bases: TGTGCCAGCAGTGATCGGAGGGTTTCGAACACCGGGGAGCTGTTTTTT. Residues: CASSDRRVSNTGELFF.

The chain couples TRBV13 to TRBJ2-7, with 14 bases that match TRBD2. Losses at the gene ends were 5 bases for V and 5 bases for J; bases not matched to a gene: 8. CDR1 PRHDT and CDR2 FYEKMQ come from the germline V gene (reference sequence). CDR3 length equals 16 residues. CDR3 coding DNA: TGTGCCAGCAGCCTGGGACTAGCGGGAGCTACGGACGAGCAGTACTTC. This translates into CASSLGLAGATDEQYF. Combining the CDR3 with reference TRBV13 and TRBJ2-7 gives the whole variable domain AAGVIQSPRHLIKEKRETATLKCYPIPRHDTVYWYQQGPGQDPQFLISFYEKMQSDKGSIPDRFSAQQFSDYHSELNMSSLELGDSALYFCASSLGLAGATDEQYFGPGTRLTVT.

This clone has a single count. The genes are TRBV6-5 and TRBJ2-2, with D tentatively TRBD2 (5 bases). Germline V gene sequence: CDR1 MNHEY, CDR2 SVGAGI. This CDR3 spans 15 amino acids. Trimming shortened V by 6 bases and J by 6 bases, and 17 bases separated the two germline ends. CDR3 nucleotide sequence: TGTGCCAGCAGGCAGCAACGGGGAAGGGCCGGGGAGCTGTTTTTT. Translation: CASRQQRGRAGELFF.

The V call is TRBV2, the J call TRBJ2-3; D is unclear. CDR3 length equals 14 residues. V was pared by 8 bases and J by 4 bases, with 16 bases between. The germline gives CDR1 SNHLY, CDR2 FYNNEI. The chain's CDR3 is CASFSRTGPDTQYF. The CDR3 nucleotides are TGTGCCAGCTTCTCCCGGACGGGCCCAGATACGCAGTATTTT.

This clone occurred a few times. The chain carries TRBV9 and TRBJ2-7; 7 positions agree with TRBD1. This CDR3 has 15 residues. From germline, CDR1 is SGDLS and CDR2 YYNGEE. Trimming took 4 bases from V and 2 from J; bases not matched to a gene: 9. In DNA form, the CDR3 reads TGTGCCAGCAGCTCGACAGGGAATGCTCCCTACGAGCAGTACTTC. Translation: CASSSTGNAPYEQYF. Using reference TRBV9 and TRBJ2-7 for the parts outside the CDR3, the full variable domain is DSGVTQTPKHLITATGQRVTLRCSPRSGDLSVYWYQQSLDQGLQFLIQYYNGEERAKGNILERFSAQQFPDLHSELNLSSLELGDSALYFCASSSTGNAPYEQYFGPGTRLTVT.

The gene calls are TRBV4-2 and TRBJ2-1; the match to TRBD1 covers 7 bases. CDR1 and CDR2 from the germline V gene are LGHNA and YNFKEQ. This CDR3 contains 15 residues. V shed 0 bases, J shed 8 bases, and the junction held 7 bases outside the gene matches. This CDR3 is CASSQDRTGRDEQFF. The DNA for the CDR3 is TGTGCCAGCAGCCAAGACAGGACAGGCCGGGATGAGCAGTTCTTC.

The gene calls are TRBV7-9 and TRBJ2-7, with 8 bases lining up with TRBD1. V gave up 5 bases and J gave up 2 bases; unmatched junction bases: 8. The CDR3 runs to 15 residues. Germline V lookup: CDR1 SEHNR, CDR2 FQNEAQ (reference sequence). CDR3 region: CASSQQGGTTYEQYF. The CDR3 DNA sequence: TGTGCCAGCAGCCAACAGGGGGGAACTACCTACGAGCAGTACTTC.

V usage is TRBV5-6 and J usage is TRBJ2-1, with a tentative D call TRBD1 (5 bases). Germline CDR1 SGHDT, CDR2 YYEEEE. The CDR3 has 14 amino acids. The V gene lost 0 bases and the J gene lost 12 bases, with 16 bases spanning the gap. As DNA, the CDR3 is TGTGCCAGCAGCTTGGGTCAAGGGGCTTATGGGCAGTTCTTC. This codes for CASSLGQGAYGQFF.

This clone was counted a few times. The chain is built from TRBV30 and TRBJ1-1, with TRBD1 matching 8 bases. Trimming at V came to 5 bases and at J to 1 base, leaving 6 bases not matched to a gene. The CDR3 spans 14 residues. Germline V gene lookup returns CDR1 GTSNPN and CDR2 SVGIG (reference sequence). The CDR3 DNA reads TGTGCCTGGGACAGGGGCCCGACGAACACTGAAGCTTTCTTT. Translation gives CAWDRGPTNTEAFF. Using reference TRBV30 and TRBJ1-1 for the parts outside the CDR3, the full variable domain is SQTIHQWPATLVQPVGSPLSLECTVEGTSNPNLYWYRQAAGRGLQLLFYSVGIGQISSEVPQNLSASRPQDRQFILSSKKLLLSDSGFYLCAWDRGPTNTEAFFGQGTRLTVV.

The gene calls are TRBV7-8 and TRBJ1-1; D is ambiguous. The CDR3 has 13 residues. The V end lost 2 bases, the J end lost 1 base, and 5 bases lay between the germline ends. CDR1 SGHVS and CDR2 FQNEAQ come from the germline V gene. The CDR3 bases are TGTGCCAGCAGCTTAAGTGGGAACACTGAAGCTTTCTTT. Translation: CASSLSGNTEAFF.

The genes are TRBV18 and TRBJ2-3; no definite D call. V dropped 1 base and J dropped 0 bases, with 8 bases sitting between them. Germline CDR1 reads KGHSH; CDR2 reads LQKENI. The CDR3 covers 15 residues. The CDR3 sequence: CASSPLAVSTDTQYF. The CDR3 coding sequence is TGTGCCAGCTCACCACTAGCAGTTAGCACAGATACGCAGTATTTT.

The chain links TRBV6-5 to TRBJ1-1; D possibly corresponds to TRBD1 (5 bases). The CDR3 has 12 residues. CDR1 and CDR2 from the germline V gene are MNHEY and SVGAGI. Trimming left V 10 bases short and J 4 bases short, with 13 bases between. CDR3: CATTGVGTEAFF. The DNA of the CDR3 is TGTGCCACCACGGGGGTGGGCACTGAAGCTTTCTTT.